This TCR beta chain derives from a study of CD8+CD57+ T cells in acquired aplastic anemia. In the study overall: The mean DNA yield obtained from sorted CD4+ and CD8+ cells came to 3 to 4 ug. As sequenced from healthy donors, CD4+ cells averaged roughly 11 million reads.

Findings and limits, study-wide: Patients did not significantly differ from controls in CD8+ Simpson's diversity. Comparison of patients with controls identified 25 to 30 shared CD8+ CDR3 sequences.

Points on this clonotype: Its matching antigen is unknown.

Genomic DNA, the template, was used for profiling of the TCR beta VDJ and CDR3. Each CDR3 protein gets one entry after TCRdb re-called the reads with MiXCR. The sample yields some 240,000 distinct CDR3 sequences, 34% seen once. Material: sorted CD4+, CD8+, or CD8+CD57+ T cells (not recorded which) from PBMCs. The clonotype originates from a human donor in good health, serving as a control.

The CDR3 coding sequence is TGTGCCACCAGCAGGGACAGGGTGGTGGGCTACACCTTC. Translating gives CATSRDRVVGYTF. The V gene is TRBV15, the J gene TRBJ1-2; 8 bases match TRBD1. With V trimmed by 3 bases and J by 8 bases, 5 bases remained unmatched. This CDR3 is 13 amino acids long. Germline CDR1 LNHNV, CDR2 YYDKDF (reference sequence).